This T cell receptor beta chain was recorded in a study of blood T cell repertoires in COVID-19. Participants came from fewer than 25 US areas, aged about 18 to 100 years. The CDR3 consists of 16 residues. TCRdb keeps only in-frame clones here, not all; method: immunoSEQ multiplex PCR. The repertoire holds 450,000 to 500,000 clones, with about 88% as singletons. Sequencing used PBMCs or T cells enriched from blood (not recorded which). The TCR comes from a woman aged 55-70 years who had recovered from COVID-19. The chain has TRBV21-1 and TRBJ1-5. TRBV21-1 is a recognized pseudogene. CDR3 protein: CASGGGESTLYQPQHF. In nucleotides, the CDR3 is TGTGCCAGCGGCGGGGGGGAATCCACTTTATATCAGCCCCAGCATTTT.